Below are 21 T cell receptor beta chains sequenced from a single sample in a study of shared clonotypes between healthy human individuals. TCRdb's table, derived via immunoSEQ multiplex PCR, lists solely in-frame clones and lacks some. The repertoire consists of 950,000 to 1,100,000 clones, with about 84% occurring once and the leading ten covering roughly 0.62%. The sample was memory CD4+ T cells from PBMCs. As to subset: CD45RA-negative fraction. Receptor source: a man between 18 and 29 years old in good health. Some clones in this sample may be carry-over from other donors' samples.

The chain combines TRBV29-1 with TRBJ2-1; 11 bases match TRBD2. This CDR3 comprises 15 residues. Germline CDR1 is SQVTM and CDR2 is ANQGSEA. V shed 3 bases, J shed 4 bases, and the junction held 5 bases outside the gene matches. CDR3 residues: CSVEGGLAVYNEQFF. The DNA for the CDR3 is TGCAGCGTTGAGGGGGGACTAGCGGTGTACAATGAGCAGTTCTTC.

V gene TRBV27 combines with J gene TRBJ1-5; D gene ambiguous. V lost 1 base, J lost 0 bases, and 4 bases lay in between. The V gene's germline CDR1 is MNHEY and CDR2 SMNVEV (reference sequence). The CDR3 loop spans 14 amino acids. CDR3 residues: CASSLYGSNQPQHF. As DNA, the CDR3 is TGTGCCAGCAGTTTATATGGTAGCAATCAGCCCCAGCATTTT.

V is TRBV7-5 and J is TRBJ2-7; the DNA was not used to check the table's D call, TRBD1. TRBV7-5 is noted as a pseudogene. This CDR3 comprises 15 residues. The CDR3 coding sequence is TGTGTCAGAAGCCTCAGACAGGGGTTTCAAGACGAGCAGTACTTC. It is translated as CVRSLRQGFQDEQYF.

This clone was counted once. The rearrangement uses TRBV30 and TRBJ2-7; D uncertain. From germline, CDR1 is GTSNPN and CDR2 SVGIG (reference sequence). The CDR3 totals 11 residues. V gave up 0 bases and J gave up 7 bases, with 7 bases separating them. The CDR3 nucleotides read TGTGCCTGGAGTGTAAAGGGAGAGCAGTACTTC. It translates to CAWSVKGEQYF.

The chain links TRBV5-1 to TRBJ2-7; D assignment may be TRBD1 or TRBD2 (8 bases each). Germline values: CDR1 SGHRS, CDR2 YFSETQ. The CDR3 runs 14 residues. The V and J ends lost 6 bases and 5 bases respectively, with 18 bases between them. The DNA of the CDR3 is TGCGCCAGCACCCAGGGGGCGGGAGGAGACGAGCAGTACTTC. This encodes CASTQGAGGDEQYF.

Ten or more counts support this clone. The chain has TRBV6-6 and TRBJ1-5; a possible D gene is TRBD1 (5 bases). CDR3 length: 14 amino acids. Deletions cut 6 bases from V and 2 bases from J, with 11 bases between. The germline V gene encodes CDR1 MNHNY and CDR2 SVGAGI (reference sequence). The CDR3 loop is CASRQLTGNQPQHF. CDR3 nucleotides: TGTGCCAGCAGGCAGTTGACAGGCAATCAGCCCCAGCATTTT.

The chain is built from TRBV4-2 and TRBJ2-1; 11 bases align to TRBD2. V gave up 2 bases and J gave up 6 bases; unmatched junction bases: 3. The V gene's germline CDR1 is LGHNA and CDR2 YNFKEQ. CDR3 length equals 15 residues. The chain's CDR3 is CASSQRLAGGNEQFF. CDR3 DNA sequence: TGTGCCAGCAGCCAACGCCTAGCGGGAGGCAATGAGCAGTTCTTC.

The chain carries TRBV10-3 and TRBJ1-5; D is perhaps TRBD1 (5 bases). This CDR3 region has 14 residues. Germline CDR1 is ENHRY and CDR2 is SYGVKD. The V end lost 5 bases, the J end lost 7 bases, and 15 bases lay between the germline ends. The CDR3 is CAISKDGTGQPQHF. The CDR3 DNA reads TGTGCCATCAGTAAGGACGGGACGGGACAGCCCCAGCATTTT.

The chain uses TRBV5-4 and TRBJ2-5; 8 bases map to TRBD1. Germline V gene data show CDR1 as SGHNT and CDR2 as YYREEE (reference sequence). The CDR3 covers 15 residues. V gave up 3 bases and J gave up 5 bases; unmatched junction bases: 9. CDR3 DNA: TGTGCCAGCAGCTCCGCCCAGGGGGCGCGGGAGACCCAGTACTTC. It yields the protein CASSSAQGARETQYF.

As regards this clone: Germline and junction disagree at one end, which may indicate a read error. V and J are TRBV5-1 and TRBJ2-7; TRBD2 matches at 12 bases. This CDR3 spans 15 amino acids. The germline V gene has CDR1 SGHRS and CDR2 YFSETQ. The CDR3 nucleotides are TGCGCCAGCAGCTTGGGACTAGCGGGAGCCCTCCTCTGGAACTTC. It is translated as CASSLGLAGALLWNF.

This clone has more than one count but fewer than ten. V is TRBV28 and J is TRBJ2-7; 9 nucleotides match TRBD2. The CDR3 runs 16 residues. The J segment lost 5 bases and the V segment lost 5 bases, leaving 13 bases of the junction unmatched. The germline V gene has CDR1 MDHEN and CDR2 SYDVKM. The CDR3 loop is CASSPPTAGGPNEQYF. CDR3 DNA: TGTGCCAGCAGTCCCCCAACAGCGGGAGGCCCAAACGAGCAGTACTTC.

Remarks on this clone: Mismatch with germline at one junction end may stem from a read error. The chain has TRBV7-3 and TRBJ1-2; unclear D gene. Germline V gene data show CDR1 as SGHTA and CDR2 as FQGTGA. The CDR3 contains 12 residues. CDR3 nucleotides: TGTGCCAGCAGCCAACAAAACGGCCCGCCGATCTTC. Residues: CASSQQNGPPIF. Full variable domain (rest looked up from reference TRBV7-3 and TRBJ1-2): GAGVSQTPSNKVTEKGKYVELRCDPISGHTALYWYRQSLGQGPEFLIYFQGTGAADDSGLPNDRFFAVRPEGSVSTLKIQRTERGDSAVYLCASSQQNGPPIFGSGTRLTVV.

This chain joins TRBV7-8 and TRBJ2-7; D unresolved. Trimming removed 5 bases from V and 2 bases from J, with 7 bases in between. The CDR3 loop spans 12 amino acids. Germline V gene lookup returns CDR1 SGHVS and CDR2 FQNEAQ. The DNA for the CDR3 is TGTGCCAGCAGCCAGGCGACCTACGAGCAGTACTTC. Residues: CASSQATYEQYF.

The chain joins TRBV6-1 to TRBJ1-2, with D hard to call. The V gene's germline CDR1 is MNHNS and CDR2 SASEGT. Deletions cut 0 bases from V and 4 bases from J, with 9 bases between. The CDR3 has 14 amino acids. CDR3 region: CASSEAALLYGYTF. CDR3 coding DNA: TGTGCCAGCAGTGAAGCGGCCCTTCTCTATGGCTACACCTTC.

The chain is built from TRBV2 and TRBJ2-7; D gene ambiguous. Trimming took 8 bases from V and 7 from J, leaving 9 bases between them. Germline V CDR1 and CDR2: SNHLY, FYNNEI. This CDR3 is 10 amino acids long. CDR3 sequence (DNA): TGTGCCAGCCGGGTGGGAGAGCAGTACTTC. This translates into CASRVGEQYF.

There are a few counts of this clone. The rearrangement links TRBV4-2 to TRBJ2-3, with TRBD2 matching over 8 bases. The V gene's germline CDR1 is LGHNA and CDR2 YNFKEQ. The V gene end was trimmed by 0 bases and the J gene end by 5 bases; junction bases not matched to a gene: 4. CDR3 size: 15 residues. The CDR3 bases are TGTGCCAGCAGCCAAGAGCGGCTAGCGGGAGATACGCAGTATTTT. Translation: CASSQERLAGDTQYF.

The chain links TRBV29-1 to TRBJ1-2, with D uncertain. Germline V gene data show CDR1 as SQVTM and CDR2 as ANQGSEA. The CDR3 covers 11 residues. Trimming removed 4 bases at V and 5 bases at J, with 8 bases between. CDR3 sequence: CSVAGEYGYTF. The CDR3 region has the DNA TGCAGCGTTGCCGGAGAGTATGGCTACACCTTC.

Concerning this clone: At the DNA level, this CDR3 is encoded by other sequences in the same sample as well. The gene calls are TRBV27 and TRBJ1-5, with D unclear. CDR1 is MNHEY, CDR2 SMNVEV, per germline (reference sequence). The CDR3 extends over 13 amino acids. V was trimmed by 3 bases and J by 5 bases, leaving 8 bases between them. The DNA of the CDR3 is TGTGCCAGCAGTTTCCTGCCTGATCAGCCCCAGCATTTT. Amino acid sequence: CASSFLPDQPQHF.

The chain has TRBV28 and TRBJ1-5, with no clear D. CDR1 MDHEN and CDR2 SYDVKM come from the germline V gene. This CDR3 is built from 16 residues. Trimming removed 3 bases from V and 11 bases from J, with 23 bases in between. The DNA for the CDR3 is TGTGCCAGCAGTTTTTTTGAGATCGGTGGCTTTGAGACCCAGCATTTT. The encoded protein is CASSFFEIGGFETQHF. The full variable domain, completed using reference TRBV28 and TRBJ1-5, is DVKVTQSSRYLVKRTGEKVFLECVQDMDHENMFWYRQDPGLGLRLIYFSYDVKMKEKGDIPEGYSVSREKKERFSLILESASTNQTSMYLCASSFFEIGGFETQHFGDGTRLSIL.

This clone was observed a few times. The gene calls are TRBV28 and TRBJ1-2; no reliable D call. The CDR3 sequence is 12 residues long. Germline V lookup: CDR1 MDHEN, CDR2 SYDVKM. Trimming removed 4 bases from V and 5 bases from J, with 8 bases in between. CDR3 sequence (DNA): TGTGCCAGCAGTTCCTTGGGGTATGGCTACACCTTC. Translating it yields CASSSLGYGYTF.

V gene TRBV30 combines with J gene TRBJ2-1; D is undetermined. This CDR3 has 12 residues. Germline lookup yields CDR1 GTSNPN and CDR2 SVGIG (reference sequence). Trimming took 2 bases from V and 5 from J, leaving 7 bases between them. CDR3 sequence (DNA): TGTGCCTGGAGTACGTCGGACAATGAGCAGTTCTTC. This gives the protein CAWSTSDNEQFF.